Listed here are 32 T cell receptor beta chains from one sample, sequenced in a study of blood T cell repertoires in COVID-19. TCRdb's copy holds only in-frame clones and misses some; the assay was immunoSEQ multiplex PCR. This table holds about 300,000 clones, approximately 86% found once. Sequencing was carried out using PBMCs or T cells enriched from blood (not recorded which). The receptors derive from a woman aged 18 to 35 who had recovered from COVID-19.

The rearrangement joins TRBV30 to TRBJ1-1; 8 bases fit TRBD1. The CDR3 spans 13 residues. Germline V gene lookup returns CDR1 GTSNPN and CDR2 SVGIG (reference sequence). V dropped 4 bases and J dropped 4; count of bases not matched to a gene: 5. The CDR3 DNA sequence: TGTGCCTGGATCCTTGACAGGGGCACTGAAGCTTTCTTT. This encodes CAWILDRGTEAFF.

Only a few counts were recorded for this clone. The same CDR3 arises from other DNA sequences in this sample as well. The chain employs TRBV4-3 and TRBJ2-7; 7 bases align to TRBD1. CDR1 is LGHNA, CDR2 YSLEER, per germline. V dropped 3 bases and J dropped 1; count of bases not matched to a gene: 3. The CDR3 runs to 14 residues. This CDR3 reads CASSQRTGSYEQYF. CDR3 nucleotides: TGCGCCAGCAGCCAGCGGACAGGTTCCTACGAGCAGTACTTC.

As DNA, the CDR3 is TGTGCCAGCTCACCACCGGAGGATCGCTACAATGAGCAGTTCTTC. It codes for CASSPPEDRYNEQFF. The V gene is TRBV18, the J gene TRBJ2-1, with D possibly matching TRBD2 (5 bases). Germline loops: CDR1 KGHSH, CDR2 LQKENI. V lost 0 bases and J 3 bases, leaving 9 bases between the germline ends. This CDR3 is built from 15 residues.

The rearrangement uses TRBV11-2 and TRBJ2-6; D is unresolved. V lost 3 bases and J lost 1, with 4 bases in between. The CDR3 runs to 14 residues. Germline lookup yields CDR1 SGHAT and CDR2 FQNNGV. CDR3 in amino acids: CASSLRSGANVLTF. The CDR3 coding sequence is TGTGCCAGCAGCTTGAGGTCTGGGGCCAACGTCCTGACTTTC.

The chain uses TRBV9 and TRBJ1-5; unclear D gene. The CDR3 consists of 14 residues. Germline CDR1 and CDR2: SGDLS and YYNGEE. V shed 4 bases and J shed 0 bases, with 8 bases lying between them. CDR3 sequence: CASSLGVSNQPQHF. For the CDR3, the DNA is TGTGCCAGCAGCCTAGGAGTTAGCAATCAGCCCCAGCATTTT.

This chain joins TRBV21-1 and TRBJ1-6; the DNA was not used to check the table's D call, TRBD1. TRBV21-1 is designated a pseudogene. CDR3 size: 21 residues. The CDR3 nucleotides are TGTGCCAGCACCCAATATCGGCAATACGCCGACACAGGGGGCAACGGTTCACCCCTCCACTTT. This gives the protein CASTQYRQYADTGGNGSPLHF.

The chain combines TRBV28 with TRBJ1-5; 9 nucleotides align to TRBD1. CDR3 size: 14 residues. Trimming removed 6 bases from V and 6 bases from J; junction bases left unmatched: 6. Germline-derived CDR1 and CDR2 are MDHEN and SYDVKM. CDR3 in amino acids: CASSPGQGFQPQHF. In DNA, the CDR3 is TGTGCCAGCAGCCCGGGACAGGGTTTTCAGCCCCAGCATTTT.

The chain carries TRBV28 and TRBJ2-1; possibly TRBD1 for D (5 bases). This CDR3 region has 14 residues. CDR1 and CDR2 from the germline V gene are MDHEN and SYDVKM. V lost 3 bases and J lost 0, with 6 bases in between. For the CDR3, the DNA is TGTGCCAGCAGTTTGCAGGGCTCCTACAATGAGCAGTTCTTC. This translates into CASSLQGSYNEQFF.

This chain connects TRBV9 to TRBJ1-2, with D unclear. Germline V gene sequence: CDR1 SGDLS, CDR2 YYNGEE. Trimming stripped 0 bases from V and 6 bases from J, with 9 bases between. This CDR3 spans 13 amino acids. CDR3 nucleotides: TGTGCCAGCAGCGTAGTCGGAGGGCATGGCTACACCTTC. Translation: CASSVVGGHGYTF.

The rearrangement uses TRBV6-6 and TRBJ1-2; 8 bases match TRBD1. CDR1 and CDR2 (germline): MNHNY, SVGAGI (reference sequence). The CDR3 totals 17 residues. Trimming cost V 5 bases and J 6 bases; bases outside gene matches: 17. In DNA form, the CDR3 reads TGTGCCAGCAGTCTAGATCTCAACAGGGGGGAGAGTCATGGCTACACCTTC. Translated: CASSLDLNRGESHGYTF.

The genes are TRBV18 and TRBJ2-1; D possibly corresponds to TRBD2 (5 bases). CDR1 KGHSH and CDR2 LQKENI come from the germline V gene. Trimming shortened V by 3 bases and J by 2 bases, and 14 bases separated the two germline ends. The CDR3 sequence is 16 residues long. Here the CDR3 reads CASSPGHLGTYNEQFF. In DNA form, the CDR3 reads TGTGCCAGCTCACCGGGCCACCTCGGGACCTACAATGAGCAGTTCTTC.

V gene TRBV3-1 (or the pseudogene TRBV3-2) combines with J gene TRBJ1-1; 7 bases fit TRBD1. CDR1 is LGHDT, CDR2 YNNKEL, per germline (reference sequence). Unmatched junction bases numbered 2, after V lost 4 bases and J lost 3 bases. The CDR3 sequence is 13 residues long. The CDR3: CASSLDRDTEAFF. Written as DNA, the CDR3 is TGTGCCAGCAGCCTCGACAGGGACACTGAAGCTTTCTTT.

The chain is built from TRBV9 and TRBJ2-2, with D possibly matching TRBD2 (6 bases). The CDR3 is 17 amino acids. V lost 4 bases, J lost 1 base, and 17 bases lay in between. Looked up from germline, CDR1 is SGDLS and CDR2 is YYNGEE. CDR3 coding DNA: TGTGCCAGCAGCCCGAACCGGTACGGGGGGAACACCGGGGAGCTGTTTTTT. Amino acids: CASSPNRYGGNTGELFF.

The table lists this clone with a count of one. This chain joins TRBV9 and TRBJ2-4; D is uncertain. V gave up 0 bases and J gave up 7 bases, with 8 bases separating them. CDR1 is SGDLS and CDR2 is YYNGEE in the germline V gene. This CDR3 spans 13 amino acids. This CDR3 is CASSVDYLNIQYF. In DNA form, the CDR3 reads TGTGCCAGCAGCGTAGACTACTTGAACATTCAGTACTTC.

The chain recombines TRBV29-1 with TRBJ2-1; a possible D gene is TRBD2 (5 bases). Germline V gene data show CDR1 as SQVTM and CDR2 as ANQGSEA. This CDR3 region has 15 residues. With 3 bases removed from V and 10 bases from J, the gap between germline ends came to 22 bases. The CDR3 here is CSVDHGRRFGGEQFF. The CDR3 coding sequence is TGCAGCGTTGATCACGGCCGCCGATTCGGCGGGGAGCAGTTCTTC.

The CDR3 protein is CASSLGTVISTNEKLFF. The CDR3 DNA is TGTGCCAGCAGCTTAGGGACAGTTATCTCAACTAATGAAAAACTGTTTTTT. The chain couples TRBV11-2 to TRBJ1-4, with D maybe TRBD1 (6 bases). The CDR3 length is 17 residues. Trimming pared 1 base from V and 0 bases from J, leaving 12 bases between. Looked up from germline, CDR1 is SGHAT and CDR2 is FQNNGV.

V is TRBV13 and J is TRBJ2-7; the match to TRBD1 covers 8 bases. The V segment lost 0 bases and the J segment 2 bases; nucleotides outside the gene matches: 0. Germline-derived CDR1 and CDR2 are PRHDT and FYEKMQ (reference sequence). The CDR3 totals 14 residues. Here the CDR3 DNA reads TGTGCCAGCAGCTTAGGGACAGGGGCCTACGAGCAGTACTTC. This translates into CASSLGTGAYEQYF. The entire variable domain, with the rest obtained from reference TRBV13 and TRBJ2-7, is as follows: AAGVIQSPRHLIKEKRETATLKCYPIPRHDTVYWYQQGPGQDPQFLISFYEKMQSDKGSIPDRFSAQQFSDYHSELNMSSLELGDSALYFCASSLGTGAYEQYFGPGTRLTVT.

The chain employs TRBV18 and TRBJ2-1; 8 bases agree with TRBD1. The length of the CDR3 is 15 residues. V was clipped by 2 bases and J by 5 bases; unmatched bases: 5. Germline CDR1 is KGHSH and CDR2 is LQKENI. The CDR3, as DNA: TGTGCCAGCTCACCATTGCAGGGGGCTAACAATGAGCAGTTCTTC. This sequence encodes CASSPLQGANNEQFF.

The chain employs TRBV7-3 and TRBJ2-1; 7 bases agree with TRBD2. J gave up 13 bases and V 1 base, and 7 bases lay outside the gene matches. The CDR3 loop spans 13 amino acids. Germline values: CDR1 SGHTA, CDR2 FQGTGA. For the CDR3, the DNA is TGTGCCAGCAGCTTAATGGCGGGGGTGGGCCAGTTCTTC. Translated, it gives CASSLMAGVGQFF.

The rearrangement uses TRBV12-3 or TRBV12-4 and TRBJ2-1; possible D gene TRBD1, 5 bases. The V gene lost 5 bases and the J gene lost 4 bases, with 9 bases spanning the gap. The CDR3 spans 13 residues. The CDR3 spells CASSATGYNEQFF. CDR3 coding DNA: TGTGCCAGCAGTGCTACAGGTTACAATGAGCAGTTCTTC.

The count of this clone is one. The chain is built from TRBV5-1 and TRBJ1-4; 9 bases agree with TRBD1. There are 17 residues in the CDR3. Trimming took 4 bases from V and 2 from J; bases not matched to a gene: 9. Germline V gives CDR1 SGHRS, CDR2 YFSETQ. CDR3 sequence reads: CASSPWTGATTNEKLFF. The CDR3 bases are TGCGCCAGCAGCCCCTGGACAGGGGCAACTACTAATGAAAAACTGTTTTTT.

The chain joins TRBV30 to TRBJ1-1; D remains ambiguous. Trimming cost V 1 base and J 0 bases, with 3 bases left between them. CDR3 length: 12 residues. CDR1 is GTSNPN and CDR2 is SVGIG in the germline V gene (reference sequence). CDR3 loop: CAWSDMNTEAFF. CDR3 bases: TGTGCCTGGAGTGACATGAACACTGAAGCTTTCTTT. Full variable domain (outside the CDR3, taken from reference TRBV30 and TRBJ1-1): SQTIHQWPATLVQPVGSPLSLECTVEGTSNPNLYWYRQAAGRGLQLLFYSVGIGQISSEVPQNLSASRPQDRQFILSSKKLLLSDSGFYLCAWSDMNTEAFFGQGTRLTVV.

This chain uses TRBV9 with TRBJ1-2; D is perhaps TRBD1 (5 bases). V lost 3 bases, J lost 0 bases, and 21 bases lay in between. The CDR3 contains 18 residues. The germline CDR1 and CDR2 sequences are SGDLS and YYNGEE. This CDR3 is CASSDERQITTSNYGYTF. CDR3 sequence (DNA): TGTGCCAGCAGCGATGAGCGACAGATCACTACCTCTAACTATGGCTACACCTTC.

The chain employs TRBV2 and TRBJ2-7; D not resolved. CDR1 is SNHLY and CDR2 is FYNNEI in the germline V gene. V was shortened by 6 bases and J by 3 bases, with 6 bases between the two germline ends. The CDR3 sequence is 11 residues long. The DNA for the CDR3 is TGTGCCAGCAGAGAATACTACGAGCAGTACTTC. Translated, it gives CASREYYEQYF.

This sequence joins TRBV10-3 and TRBJ2-7, with D perhaps TRBD1 (6 bases). Between the trimmed V and J ends, which lost 5 bases and 3 bases, there was a span of 17 bases. The CDR3 has 15 residues. Germline V gene lookup returns CDR1 ENHRY and CDR2 SYGVKD. CDR3 loop: CAISNREKRRYEQYF. CDR3 sequence (DNA): TGTGCCATCAGTAACAGGGAGAAGAGGCGCTACGAGCAGTACTTC.

The rearrangement uses TRBV28 and TRBJ2-6, with 12 positions matching TRBD2. V lost 7 bases, J lost 0 bases, and 7 bases stayed unmatched. The germline V gene encodes CDR1 MDHEN and CDR2 SYDVKM. CDR3 length equals 18 residues. The CDR3 DNA sequence: TGTGCCAGCAATTCAGGACTAGCGGGAACCTCTGGGGCCAACGTCCTGACTTTC. This translates into CASNSGLAGTSGANVLTF.

V is TRBV6-5 and J is TRBJ2-7, with D perhaps matching TRBD1 (6 bases). CDR3 length: 14 residues. V lost 2 bases and J 3 bases, leaving 11 bases between the germline ends. CDR1 MNHEY and CDR2 SVGAGI come from the germline V gene. Written as DNA, the CDR3 is TGTGCCAGCAGTTACACCGTACAGGGCTACGAGCAGTACTTC. This translates into CASSYTVQGYEQYF.

The chain combines TRBV19 with TRBJ2-1; TRBD2 matches at 7 bases. V trimming: 6 bases; J trimming: 9 bases; junction bases outside the gene matches: 14. The CDR3 length is 15 residues. The V gene's germline CDR1 is LNHDA and CDR2 SQIVND (reference sequence). CDR3 sequence: CASSPVAGVEPEQFF. CDR3 sequence (DNA): TGTGCCAGTAGCCCCGTGGCGGGGGTCGAACCTGAGCAGTTCTTC.

This chain uses TRBV5-5 with TRBJ1-2; D call uncertain. Looked up from germline, CDR1 is SGHKS and CDR2 is YYEKEE (reference sequence). The CDR3 is 15 residues long. V shed 1 base and J shed 5 bases, with 15 bases lying between them. The CDR3 nucleotides are TGTGCCAGCAGCTTGATCCCCACAGATCCTTATGGCTACACCTTC. Protein product: CASSLIPTDPYGYTF. The full variable domain, in which reference TRBV5-5 and TRBJ1-2 provide the parts outside the CDR3, is DAGVTQSPTHLIKTRGQQVTLRCSPISGHKSVSWYQQVLGQGPQFIFQYYEKEERGRGNFPDRFSARQFPNYSSELNVNALLLGDSALYLCASSLIPTDPYGYTFGSGTRLTVV.

The gene calls are TRBV6-1 and TRBJ2-3, with 8 bases aligning to TRBD2. This CDR3 contains 16 residues. From germline, CDR1 is MNHNS and CDR2 SASEGT. V lost 3 bases, J lost 0 bases, and 5 bases stayed unmatched. The CDR3 protein is CASSDLAGTSTDTQYF. The CDR3, as DNA: TGTGCCAGCAGTGACTTAGCGGGGACTAGCACAGATACGCAGTATTTT.

J is TRBJ2-3 and V is TRBV10-1; 11 bases map to TRBD2. The CDR3 is 16 amino acids. V was clipped by 5 bases and J by 5 bases; unmatched bases: 9. Looked up from germline, CDR1 is WNHNN and CDR2 is SYGVQD (reference sequence). CDR3 protein: CASSLLAGVGRDTQYF. CDR3 nucleotides: TGCGCCAGCAGTTTACTAGCGGGAGTAGGTAGAGATACGCAGTATTTT.

The gene calls are TRBV19 and TRBJ2-5, with 10 bases fitting TRBD1. V lost 0 bases to trimming and J lost 5 bases; unmatched junction nucleotides: 6. This CDR3 has 16 residues. Germline V gives CDR1 LNHDA, CDR2 SQIVND (reference sequence). Here the CDR3 reads CASSIDFGQGDETQYF. CDR3 nucleotide sequence: TGTGCCAGTAGTATAGATTTCGGACAGGGGGATGAGACCCAGTACTTC.